The rows below give T cell receptor beta chains drawn from one sample of a study of T cell responses to AZD1222 COVID-19 vaccine. Only in-frame clones appear in the TCRdb table, and some are missing; sequencing was by immunoSEQ multiplex PCR. This table has fewer than 30,000 clones, around 83% appearing once. This specimen was peripheral blood, taken 28 days after the second AZD1222 dose. Every receptor here comes from an adult who received the AZD1222 COVID-19 vaccine. The CDR3 runs from the conserved cysteine through the conserved F or W. The D gene is left open where the match is weak. A row's size may be missing; if present it is once, few, many or a size class.

v_call	clone_size	d_call	j_call	cdr3_nt	cdr3_aa
TRBV30	-	-	TRBJ2-7	TGTGCCTGGAGTGGTTACGAGCAGTACTTC	CAWSGYEQYF
TRBV18	-	TRBD2	TRBJ2-1	TGTGCCAGCTCATTCGGGACTAGCGAGCTCAATGAGCAGTTCTTC	CASSFGTSELNEQFF
TRBV30	-	-	TRBJ2-3	TGTGCCTGGGAGAAGAACACAGATACGCAGTATTTT	CAWEKNTDTQYF
TRBV2	-	-	TRBJ1-4	TGTGCCAGCAGTGTAGAGAATGAAAAACTGTTTTTT	CASSVENEKLFF
TRBV7-2	-	-	TRBJ2-6	TGTGCCAGCAGCGCTAAGAATCCTGGGGCCAACGTCCTGACTTTC	CASSAKNPGANVLTF
TRBV7-2	-	TRBD2	TRBJ2-4	TGTGCCAGCAGCCCTGGGAGACTAGCGGCTGTCCTAGCCAAAAACATTCAGTACTTC	CASSPGRLAAVLAKNIQYF
TRBV6-2/TRBV6-3	-	-	TRBJ2-1	TGTGCCAGCAGTTCAACCGGGCCAGAATACAATGAGCAGTTCTTC	CASSSTGPEYNEQFF
TRBV7-8	once	-	TRBJ1-1	TGTGCCAGCAGCTTAGGGCGTAGGGGAGGGCGAAACACTGAAGCTTTCTTT	CASSLGRRGGRNTEAFF
TRBV9	-	-	TRBJ2-2	TGTGCCAGCAGCGTTCAAAGCGCCGGAAACACCGGGGAGCTGTTTTTT	CASSVQSAGNTGELFF
TRBV5-4	few	TRBD1	TRBJ1-2	TGTGCCAGCAGCCCCCCGGGACAGGGGTTAGTGGGCTATGGCTACACCTTC	CASSPPGQGLVGYGYTF
TRBV30	-	-	TRBJ2-7	TGTGCCTGGAAAGTGAACTACGAGCAGTACTTC	CAWKVNYEQYF
TRBV27	-	-	TRBJ2-7	TGTGCCAGCAGTTCCCGACACAGGAGCTCCTACGAGCAGTACTTC	CASSSRHRSSYEQYF
TRBV2	few	-	TRBJ2-7	TGTGCCAGCAGTCGAGAGGGGCTAGGGTACGAGCAGTACTTC	CASSREGLGYEQYF
TRBV15	-	-	TRBJ2-7	TGTGCCACCAGCCCTGGGTCGGAGGCCAGGGCGCAGTACTTC	CATSPGSEARAQYF
TRBV7-8	-	-	TRBJ1-2	TGTGCCAGCAGCTTGGGCGCAGGGTATAATGGCTACACCTTC	CASSLGAGYNGYTF
TRBV5-4	-	-	TRBJ2-7	TGTGCCAGCAGCGTCGGGACCTCGCGCCCCAGCTCCTACGAGCAGTACTTC	CASSVGTSRPSSYEQYF
TRBV19	-	-	TRBJ2-2	TGTGCCAGTACCCCATCTCAACGTGGAGGGGTAACCGGGGAGCTGTTTTTT	CASTPSQRGGVTGELFF
TRBV5-8	-	TRBD2	TRBJ2-3	TGTGCCAGCACCCCGACTAGCGGGAGGAAAGATACGCAGTATTTT	CASTPTSGRKDTQYF
TRBV29-1	once	-	TRBJ2-7	TGCAGCGTAGCCCAGGGGTCCTACTCCTACGAGCAGTACTTC	CSVAQGSYSYEQYF
TRBV7-2	once	TRBD1	TRBJ1-2	TGTGCCAGCAGCTTAGATACAGGGGGCCGTGGCTACACCTTC	CASSLDTGGRGYTF
TRBV27	-	TRBD1	TRBJ1-5	TGTGCCAGCAGTTCGTCAGGGGGCGTGAGTAGGCAGCCCCAGCATTTT	CASSSSGGVSRQPQHF
TRBV7-9	-	-	TRBJ2-1	TGTGCCAGCAGCTTAGCGCAGGGGAGCTACAATGAGCAGTTCTTC	CASSLAQGSYNEQFF
TRBV6-5	-	TRBD2	TRBJ2-5	TGTGCCAGCGGTCTGGGGGGGGGTCCAGAGACCCAGTACTTC	CASGLGGGPETQYF
TRBV5-1	-	TRBD1	TRBJ1-5	TGCGCCAGCAGCTTGGGACAGGGCCCTTACCAGCCCCAGCATTTT	CASSLGQGPYQPQHF
TRBV10-1	-	-	TRBJ2-4	TGCGCCAGCAGTGGGCCGAACCCGGGAAACATTCAGTACTTC	CASSGPNPGNIQYF
TRBV5-4	few	TRBD1	TRBJ2-7	TGTGCCAGCAGCTGGGACAGCTCCTACGAGCAGTACTTC	CASSWDSSYEQYF
TRBV27	-	-	TRBJ1-1	TGTGCCAGCAGTTCCCGTGTTTTGGGCACTGAAGCTTTCTTT	CASSSRVLGTEAFF
TRBV24-1	-	TRBD1	TRBJ2-6	TGTGCCACCAGCGAGACAGGGACTGGGGCCAACGTCCTGACTTTC	CATSETGTGANVLTF
TRBV28	-	TRBD1	TRBJ1-4	TGTGCCAGCAGAGCCGACAGGGGACTGTTTTTT	CASRADRGLFF
TRBV19	-	-	TRBJ1-1	TGTGCCAGTAGTTCGGGCACTATGAACACTGAAGCTTTCTTT	CASSSGTMNTEAFF
TRBV27	-	TRBD2	TRBJ2-5	TGTGCCAGCAGGGCGGTAGCGGGGTATGAGACCCAGTACTTC	CASRAVAGYETQYF
TRBV5-1	-	TRBD2	TRBJ2-3	TGCGCCAGCAGCTTGGAACTAGCGGGGAACGGCGCAGATACGCAGTATTTT	CASSLELAGNGADTQYF
TRBV5-8	-	TRBD2	TRBJ2-5	TGTGCCAGCAGCTCCCTCGTGGCGGGAGAGGGGGAGACCCAGTACTTC	CASSSLVAGEGETQYF
TRBV3-1/TRBV3-2	-	-	TRBJ1-6	TGTGCCAGCAGCCAAGGGGGGACTAGGGATTCACCCCTCCACTTT	CASSQGGTRDSPLHF
TRBV10-2	-	-	TRBJ2-1	TGCGCCAGCAGTCCCCAACATGAGCAGTTCTTC	CASSPQHEQFF
TRBV7-9	-	TRBD1	TRBJ2-7	TGTGCCAGCAGCTCCCCCAGGGACAGCTACGAGCAGTACTTC	CASSSPRDSYEQYF
TRBV6-5	-	-	TRBJ2-7	TGTGCCAGCCAAACGCCGGGACACTACGAGCAGTACTTC	CASQTPGHYEQYF
TRBV30	-	TRBD1	TRBJ2-4	TGTGCCTGGAGTGTTGCAGGGGGTCGCAAAAACATTCAGTACTTC	CAWSVAGGRKNIQYF
TRBV12-5	-	-	TRBJ2-1	TGTGCTAGTGGTTTGCGGGGGCGCAATGAGCAGTTCTTC	CASGLRGRNEQFF
TRBV10-2	-	-	TRBJ2-3	TGCACCAGCAGTCTCCCGGGGGTCCCAGATACGCAGTATTTT	CTSSLPGVPDTQYF
TRBV10-3	-	-	TRBJ2-5	TGTGCCATCAGTGAGGGGGAGACCCAGTACTTC	CAISEGETQYF
TRBV3-1/TRBV3-2	-	TRBD1	TRBJ1-5	TGTGCCAGCAGCCACAGGACAGGGAATCAGCCCCAGCATTTT	CASSHRTGNQPQHF
TRBV19	once	-	TRBJ2-5	TGTGCCAGTAGTCGAGGTCAGGGGAACCAAGAGACCCAGTACTTC	CASSRGQGNQETQYF
TRBV5-1	-	-	TRBJ2-7	TGCGCCAGCAGCTCACCGACAGCCTCCTACGAGCAGTACTTC	CASSSPTASYEQYF
TRBV28	-	-	TRBJ2-1	TGTGCCAGCAGTTTAAGGGAGCCCAATGAGCAGTTCTTC	CASSLREPNEQFF
TRBV7-2	-	-	TRBJ2-3	TGTGCCAGCAGCTTAGCGGGACGCACAGATACGCAGTATTTT	CASSLAGRTDTQYF
TRBV18	-	-	TRBJ2-2	TGTGCCAGCTCACCAGGGACCAACACCGGGGAGCTGTTTTTT	CASSPGTNTGELFF
TRBV28	-	TRBD1	TRBJ1-4	TGTGCCAGCAGAACGGGACAGACGGAAAAACTGTTTTTT	CASRTGQTEKLFF
TRBV24-1	-	-	TRBJ2-6	TGTGCCACCAGTGATTTTGGCCCCGGAAGGGTGGACGTCCTGACTTTC	CATSDFGPGRVDVLTF
TRBV3-1/TRBV3-2	-	-	TRBJ2-7	TGTGCCAGCAGCCAAGCGGGCGAGCAATCCCACTTC	CASSQAGEQSHF
TRBV29-1	-	TRBD1	TRBJ1-2	TGCAGCGTTGATGGACAGGAGGGGATTTATGGCTACACCTTC	CSVDGQEGIYGYTF
TRBV19	few	-	TRBJ1-1	TGTGCCAGTAGTATTAACGGTCTGAACACTGAAGCTTTCTTT	CASSINGLNTEAFF
TRBV28	-	-	TRBJ1-1	TGTGCCAGCAGTTCCCACTCTCGAGGGTACACTGAAGCTTTCTTT	CASSSHSRGYTEAFF
TRBV18	-	-	TRBJ1-1	TGTGCCAGCTCTCGTTCCCAGACAGGGAACACTGAAGCTTTCTTT	CASSRSQTGNTEAFF
TRBV4-2	-	TRBD1	TRBJ1-1	TGTGCCAGCAGCCGAACAGGGGAGAGCACTGAAGCTTTCTTT	CASSRTGESTEAFF
TRBV6-5	-	-	TRBJ1-5	TGTGCCAGCAGCCACGGGACAACTAACAATCAGCCCCAGCATTTT	CASSHGTTNNQPQHF
TRBV6-6	-	TRBD2	TRBJ2-1	TGTGCCAGCGCCCCTAGCGGAAAAAATGAGCAGTTCTTC	CASAPSGKNEQFF
TRBV5-4	-	TRBD1	TRBJ2-2	TGTGCCAGCAGCTCGGGACAGGGGGCGGTGAACACCGGGGAGCTGTTTTTT	CASSSGQGAVNTGELFF
TRBV27	few	TRBD1	TRBJ1-1	TGTGCCAGCACCAAAATCCTGAAGACAGGGGGCGCTGGGACTGAAGCTTTCTTT	CASTKILKTGGAGTEAFF